The 9 T cell receptor beta chains below were found in one sample sequenced in a study of blood T cell repertoires in COVID-19 (dated by TCRdb to 2020 to 2021). Library method: the immunoSEQ multiplex PCR assay. The table was pulled from immuneACCESS by TCRdb, which kept in-frame rearrangements only. Such tables lose some clones; where checked, under half of the loss comes from unresolved V genes, and the rest has no known cause. The sample data list 190,000 or so clones, and about 88% of these were observed just once. Roughly 2.8% of the sample comes from the top ten. Input material: peripheral blood. These receptors all come from a woman aged 25-40 years with active or convalescent COVID-19.

The CDR3 region has the DNA TGTGCCAGCACCTCCGGGGGGCCCCAGCATTTT. Its translation: CASTSGGPQHF. The gene calls are TRBV28 and TRBJ1-5; D may be TRBD1 (5 bases). The V gene lost 7 bases and the J gene lost 9 bases, with 10 bases spanning the gap. Germline CDR1 is MDHEN and CDR2 is SYDVKM. The CDR3 totals 11 residues.

V gene TRBV19 combines with J gene TRBJ2-5; 12 bases fit TRBD2. Trimming cost V 5 bases and J 7 bases; bases outside gene matches: 11. The CDR3 loop spans 16 amino acids. Per germline, CDR1 LNHDA and CDR2 SQIVND (reference sequence). The CDR3 nucleotides read TGTGCCAGTAGTTCATCTAGCGGGGGGGGCGTCGGGACCCAGTACTTC. It translates to CASSSSSGGGVGTQYF.

The CDR3 spells CATSDPDRSPNEQFF. CDR3 nucleotide sequence: TGTGCCACCAGTGATCCCGACAGGAGCCCGAATGAGCAGTTCTTC. The chain is built from TRBV24-1 and TRBJ2-1, with a tentative D call TRBD1 (6 bases). The CDR3 covers 15 residues. The V end lost 3 bases, the J end lost 7 bases, and 15 bases lay between the germline ends. Germline CDR1 and CDR2: KGHDR and SFDVKD.

Only one count was recorded for this clone. The rearrangement uses TRBV2 and TRBJ1-1; D is undetermined. Looked up from germline, CDR1 is SNHLY and CDR2 is FYNNEI. Trimming stripped 4 bases from V and 1 base from J, with 7 bases between. The CDR3 has 13 amino acids. The CDR3 bases are TGTGCCAGCAGTGTATCAGAGAACACTGAAGCTTTCTTT. Its protein product is CASSVSENTEAFF.

The V call is TRBV19, the J call TRBJ2-4; the match to TRBD2 covers 7 bases. Germline V lookup: CDR1 LNHDA, CDR2 SQIVND (reference sequence). This CDR3 has 17 amino acids. V shed 6 bases and J 0 bases; nucleotides not matched to a gene: 11. The CDR3 is CASRLHGGGLAKNIQYF. In DNA, the CDR3 is TGTGCCAGTAGGCTCCATGGCGGGGGACTAGCCAAAAACATTCAGTACTTC.

V is TRBV18 and J is TRBJ1-5; D uncertain. Germline lookup yields CDR1 KGHSH and CDR2 LQKENI. Trimming removed 3 bases at V and 6 bases at J, with 9 bases between. CDR3 length: 13 residues. The CDR3 is CASSPVSGQPQHF. CDR3 DNA sequence: TGTGCCAGCTCACCGGTGAGTGGTCAGCCCCAGCATTTT.

The rearrangement joins TRBV28 to TRBJ1-2; no clear D gene. This CDR3 has 14 amino acids. The V gene lost 3 bases and the J gene lost 7 bases, with 15 bases spanning the gap. Germline values: CDR1 MDHEN, CDR2 SYDVKM. Here the CDR3 reads CASSFLEGGLGYTF. Written as DNA, the CDR3 is TGTGCCAGCAGTTTCTTGGAGGGCGGTCTTGGCTACACCTTC.

The rearrangement uses TRBV18 and TRBJ2-1, with 8 positions matching TRBD1. The CDR3 runs 15 residues. Looked up from germline, CDR1 is KGHSH and CDR2 is LQKENI. V shed 1 base and J 8 bases; nucleotides not matched to a gene: 7. CDR3 in DNA: TGTGCCAGCTCACCACTTCCGGACAGGGACGATGAGCAGTTCTTC. Its translation: CASSPLPDRDDEQFF.

This clone was observed once. The chain is built from TRBV7-2 and TRBJ1-6; 8 bases line up with TRBD1. The CDR3 is 16 amino acids. In germline, CDR1 is SGHTA, CDR2 FQGNSA. V lost 0 bases and J lost 7; bases outside the gene matches: 5. The CDR3 DNA sequence: TGTGCCAGCAGCTTAGCCCCCACAGGGGGGAATTCACCCCTCCACTTT. This encodes CASSLAPTGGNSPLHF.